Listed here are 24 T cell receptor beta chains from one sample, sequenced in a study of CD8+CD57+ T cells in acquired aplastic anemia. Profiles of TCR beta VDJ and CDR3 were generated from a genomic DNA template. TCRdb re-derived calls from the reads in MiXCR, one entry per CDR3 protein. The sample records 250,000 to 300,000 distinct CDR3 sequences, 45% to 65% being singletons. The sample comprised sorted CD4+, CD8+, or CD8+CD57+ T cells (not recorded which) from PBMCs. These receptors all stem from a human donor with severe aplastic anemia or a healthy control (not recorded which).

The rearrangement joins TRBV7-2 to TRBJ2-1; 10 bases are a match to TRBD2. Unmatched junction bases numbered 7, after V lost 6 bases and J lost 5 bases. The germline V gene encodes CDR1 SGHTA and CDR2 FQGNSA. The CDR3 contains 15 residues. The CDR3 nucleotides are TGTGCCAGCAGTCTGGGACTAGCGAAGAACAATGAGCAGTTCTTC. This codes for CASSLGLAKNNEQFF.

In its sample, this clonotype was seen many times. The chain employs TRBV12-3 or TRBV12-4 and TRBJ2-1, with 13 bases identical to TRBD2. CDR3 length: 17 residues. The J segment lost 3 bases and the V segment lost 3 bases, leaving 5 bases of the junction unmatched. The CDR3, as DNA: TGTGCCAGCAGTTTCGGACTAGCGGGGGCCATCTACAATGAGCAGTTCTTC. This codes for CASSFGLAGAIYNEQFF.

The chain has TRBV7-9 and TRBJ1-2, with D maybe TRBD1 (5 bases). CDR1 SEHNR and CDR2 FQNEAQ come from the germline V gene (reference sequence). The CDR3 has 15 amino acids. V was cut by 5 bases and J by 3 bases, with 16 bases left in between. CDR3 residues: CASSLRASGYYGYTF. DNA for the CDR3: TGTGCCAGCAGCCTTCGGGCTTCAGGGTACTATGGCTACACCTTC.

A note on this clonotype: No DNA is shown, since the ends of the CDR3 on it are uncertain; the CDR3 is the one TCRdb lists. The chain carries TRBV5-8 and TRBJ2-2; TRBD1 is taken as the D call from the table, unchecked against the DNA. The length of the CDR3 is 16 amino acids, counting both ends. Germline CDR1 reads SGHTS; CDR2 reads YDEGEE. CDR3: CASSTSGKGNAGELFF.

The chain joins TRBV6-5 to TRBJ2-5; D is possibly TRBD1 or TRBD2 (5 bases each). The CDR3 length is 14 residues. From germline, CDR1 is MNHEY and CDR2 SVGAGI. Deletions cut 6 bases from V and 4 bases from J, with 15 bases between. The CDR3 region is CASRGDGGVETQYF. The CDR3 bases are TGTGCCAGCAGGGGGGATGGAGGTGTAGAGACCCAGTACTTC.

The CDR3 nucleotides read TGTGCCAGCAGCCCGGGACTAGCGCGAACAGATACGCAGTATTTT. It encodes CASSPGLARTDTQYF. The gene calls are TRBV9 and TRBJ2-3, with 10 nucleotides matching TRBD2. J lost 3 bases, V lost 4 bases, and 5 bases had no gene match. From germline, CDR1 is SGDLS and CDR2 YYNGEE. This CDR3 spans 15 amino acids.

The CDR3 is CASSPSSGGAGKETQYF. CDR3 nucleotide sequence: TGTGCCAGCAGCCCATCTAGCGGGGGGGCCGGTAAAGAGACCCAGTACTTC. The rearrangement uses TRBV7-3 and TRBJ2-7; 12 bases are a match to TRBD2. TRBJ2-5 explains the end of the DNA better; the J call may be wrong. CDR1 SGHTA and CDR2 FQGTGA come from the germline V gene. This CDR3 contains 17 residues.

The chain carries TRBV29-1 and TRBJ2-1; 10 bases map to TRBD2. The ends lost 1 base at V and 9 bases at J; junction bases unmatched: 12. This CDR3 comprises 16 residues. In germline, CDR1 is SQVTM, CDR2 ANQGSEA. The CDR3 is CSVEGPPAGGPSEQFF. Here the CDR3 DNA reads TGCAGCGTTGAAGGGCCCCCAGCGGGAGGGCCTAGTGAGCAGTTCTTC.

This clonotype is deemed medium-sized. The CDR3 region is CASSLGGTGVFGTDTQYF. The CDR3 DNA follows: TGTGCCAGCAGCTTGGGGGGGACAGGGGTTTTTGGCACAGATACGCAGTATTTT. This chain joins TRBV5-6 and TRBJ2-3; 10 positions agree with TRBD1. V was pared by 0 bases and J by 1 base, with 8 bases of the junction left unmatched. From germline, CDR1 is SGHDT and CDR2 YYEEEE. CDR3 length: 18 residues. The variable domain in full, with the rest retrieved from reference TRBV5-6 and TRBJ2-3, is DAGVTQSPTHLIKTRGQQVTLRCSPKSGHDTVSWYQQALGQGPQFIFQYYEEEERQRGNFPDRFSGHQFPNYSSELNVNALLLGDSALYLCASSLGGTGVFGTDTQYFGPGTRLTVL.

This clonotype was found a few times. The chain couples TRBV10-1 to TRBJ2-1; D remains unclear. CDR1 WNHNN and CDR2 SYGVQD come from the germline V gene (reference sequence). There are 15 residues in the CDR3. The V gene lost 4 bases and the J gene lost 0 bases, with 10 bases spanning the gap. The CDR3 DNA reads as TGCGCCAGCAGTGTCGGGCAGAGCTCCTACAATGAGCAGTTCTTC. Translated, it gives CASSVGQSSYNEQFF.

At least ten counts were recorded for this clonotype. CDR3 loop: CASSYGAGGNSPLHF. As DNA, the CDR3 is TGTGCCAGCAGTTACGGGGCAGGAGGTAATTCACCCCTCCACTTT. The J gene is TRBJ1-6, the V gene TRBV6-6, with D perhaps matching TRBD1 (5 bases). V dropped 2 bases and J dropped 6 bases, with 11 bases sitting between them. Germline V gives CDR1 MNHNY, CDR2 SVGAGI (reference sequence). The CDR3 runs 15 residues.

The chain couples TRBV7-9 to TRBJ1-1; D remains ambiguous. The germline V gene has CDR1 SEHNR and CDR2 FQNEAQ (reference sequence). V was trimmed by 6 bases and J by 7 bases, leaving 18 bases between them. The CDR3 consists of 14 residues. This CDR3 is CASSSTGGPGEAFF. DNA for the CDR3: TGTGCCAGCAGTTCAACGGGAGGGCCGGGTGAAGCTTTCTTT.

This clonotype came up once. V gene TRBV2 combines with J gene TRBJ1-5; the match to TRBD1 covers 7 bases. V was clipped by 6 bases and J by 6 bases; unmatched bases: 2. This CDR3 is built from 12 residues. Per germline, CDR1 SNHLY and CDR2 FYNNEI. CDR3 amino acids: CASSRGGQPQHF. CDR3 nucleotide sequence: TGTGCCAGCAGCAGGGGGGGTCAGCCCCAGCATTTT.

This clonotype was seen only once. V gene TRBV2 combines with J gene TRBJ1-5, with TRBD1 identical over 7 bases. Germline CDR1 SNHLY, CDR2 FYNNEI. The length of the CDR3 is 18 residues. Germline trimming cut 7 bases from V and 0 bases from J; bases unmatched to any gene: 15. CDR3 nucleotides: TGTGCCAGCACGACAGGGAAAAGCGGCTTAGTTAGCAATCAGCCCCAGCATTTT. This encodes CASTTGKSGLVSNQPQHF.

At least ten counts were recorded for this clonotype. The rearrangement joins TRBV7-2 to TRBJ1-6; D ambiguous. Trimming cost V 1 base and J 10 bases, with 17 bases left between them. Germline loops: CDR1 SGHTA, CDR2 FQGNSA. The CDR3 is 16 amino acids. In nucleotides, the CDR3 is TGTGCCAGCAGCTTAGGTTCTTCGGCGGCCAGGTCACCCCTCCACTTT. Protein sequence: CASSLGSSAARSPLHF. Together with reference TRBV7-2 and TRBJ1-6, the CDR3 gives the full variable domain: GAGVSQSPSNKVTEKGKDVELRCDPISGHTALYWYRQSLGQGLEFLIYFQGNSAPDKSGLPSDRFSAERTGGSVSTLTIQRTQQEDSAVYLCASSLGSSAARSPLHFGNGTRLTVT.

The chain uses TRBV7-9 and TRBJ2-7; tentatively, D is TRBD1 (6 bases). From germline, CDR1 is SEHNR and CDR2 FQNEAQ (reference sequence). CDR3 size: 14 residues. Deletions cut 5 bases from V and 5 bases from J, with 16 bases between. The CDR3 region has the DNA TGTGCCAGCAGCCCCGCCGGGACAAATAACGAGCAGTACTTC. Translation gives CASSPAGTNNEQYF.

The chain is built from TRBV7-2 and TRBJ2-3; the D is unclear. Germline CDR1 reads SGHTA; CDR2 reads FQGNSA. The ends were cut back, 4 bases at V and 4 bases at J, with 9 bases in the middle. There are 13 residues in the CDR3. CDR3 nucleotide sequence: TGTGCCAGCAGCTCGCTTACACCAGATACGCAGTATTTT. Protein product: CASSSLTPDTQYF.

The CDR3 sequence: CAISDKVGDYNEQFF. CDR3 sequence (DNA): TGTGCCATCAGTGACAAGGTAGGGGACTACAATGAGCAGTTCTTC. The rearrangement uses TRBV10-3 and TRBJ2-1; a possible D gene is TRBD1 (5 bases). Trimming left V 3 bases short and J 3 bases short, with 12 bases between. Germline lookup yields CDR1 ENHRY and CDR2 SYGVKD. The CDR3 is 15 residues long.

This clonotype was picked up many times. In nucleotides, the CDR3 is TGTGCCAGTAGTATTAGGGGGACGGTTAACGGGGAGCTGTTTTTT. It encodes CASSIRGTVNGELFF. V usage is TRBV19 and J usage is TRBJ2-2; the D gene is possibly TRBD1 (6 bases). The V and J ends lost 3 bases and 7 bases respectively, with 15 bases between them. The CDR3 contains 15 residues. CDR1 LNHDA and CDR2 SQIVND come from the germline V gene (reference sequence).

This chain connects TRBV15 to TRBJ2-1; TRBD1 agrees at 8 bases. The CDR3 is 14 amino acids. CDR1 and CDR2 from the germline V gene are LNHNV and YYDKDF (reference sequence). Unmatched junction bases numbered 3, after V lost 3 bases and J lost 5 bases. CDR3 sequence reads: CATSSRGRDNEQFF. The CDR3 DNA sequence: TGTGCCACCAGCAGCAGGGGGCGAGACAATGAGCAGTTCTTC.

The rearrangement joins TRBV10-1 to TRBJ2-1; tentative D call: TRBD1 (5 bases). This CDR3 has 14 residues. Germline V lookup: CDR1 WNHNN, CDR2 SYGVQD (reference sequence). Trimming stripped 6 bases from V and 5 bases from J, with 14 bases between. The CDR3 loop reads CASRGQDKNNEQFF. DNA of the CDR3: TGCGCCAGCAGGGGCCAGGACAAGAACAATGAGCAGTTCTTC.

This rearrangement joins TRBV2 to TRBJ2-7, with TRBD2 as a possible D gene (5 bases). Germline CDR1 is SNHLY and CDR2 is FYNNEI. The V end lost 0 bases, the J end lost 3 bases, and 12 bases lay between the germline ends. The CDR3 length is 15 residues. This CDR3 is CASSEANGVIYEQYF. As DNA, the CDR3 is TGTGCCAGCAGTGAAGCAAACGGGGTAATCTACGAGCAGTACTTC.

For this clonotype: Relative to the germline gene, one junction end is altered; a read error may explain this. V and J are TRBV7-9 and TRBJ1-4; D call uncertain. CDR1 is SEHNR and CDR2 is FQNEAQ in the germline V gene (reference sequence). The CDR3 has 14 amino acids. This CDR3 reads CASSLEPTGEKLFF. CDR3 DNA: TGCGCCAGCAGCTTGGAACCTACCGGTGAAAAACTGTTTTTT.

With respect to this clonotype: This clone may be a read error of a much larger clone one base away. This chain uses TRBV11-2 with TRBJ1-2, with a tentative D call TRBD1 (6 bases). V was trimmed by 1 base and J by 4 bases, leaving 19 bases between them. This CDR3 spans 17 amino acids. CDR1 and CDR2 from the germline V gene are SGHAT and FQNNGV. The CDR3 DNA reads TGTGCCAGCAGCTTAGCTGTGACAGGAACCCGGTGCTATGGCTACACCTTC. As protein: CASSLAVTGTRCYGYTF. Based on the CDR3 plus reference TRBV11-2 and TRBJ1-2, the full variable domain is EAGVAQSPRYKIIEKRQSVAFWCNPISGHATLYWYQQILGQGPKLLIQFQNNGVVDDSQLPKDRFSAERLKGVDSTLKIQPAKLEDSAVYLCASSLAVTGTRCYGYTFGSGTRLTVV.